This T cell receptor (beta chain) was captured in a study of beta chain features in type 1 diabetes. Study observations and caveats: Type 1 diabetes patients showed a moderate but significant shortening of TCRB CDR3s in all four CD4+ subsets. Researchers reported that naive, central memory and Treg TCRB repertoires appeared more similar in patients than in healthy donors.

This clone was seen more than once but under ten times. What it recognizes is unknown. The isolated RNA, all of it, was reverse transcribed, so expressed TCRB transcripts were what got sequenced. The method was immunoSEQ multiplex PCR; TCRdb's version includes in-frame clones alone and lacks a portion of them. The sample holds 500,000 to 650,000 clones; around 12% are singletons and the top ten take more than 0.09%. V dropped 6 bases and J dropped 3 bases, with 6 bases sitting between them. Germline values: CDR1 SNHLY, CDR2 FYNNEI. The CDR3 sequence is 11 residues long. Sequenced material: naive CD4+ T cells from blood. The clonotype originates from a man aged 25 to 45 with type 1 diabetes. The chain couples TRBV2 to TRBJ2-7; possibly TRBD2 for D (5 bases). In nucleotides, the CDR3 is TGTGCCAGCAGCGGGATCTACGAGCAGTACTTC. It codes for CASSGIYEQYF.